The rows below give T cell receptor beta chains drawn from one sample of a study of PD-1 blockade in classical Hodgkin lymphoma. Profiled with immunoSEQ multiplex PCR; TCRdb holds only in-frame clones, not every one. The table includes more than 90,000 clones, more than 80% detected once. This material consisted of peripheral blood mononuclear cells (PBMCs), taken before the second cycle of nivolumab. The origin of the receptors is a human donor with classical Hodgkin lymphoma. Each CDR3 is given without its conserved first and last residue. Size tells how often a clone was seen (once, few, many) or the class of an expanded clone, and some rows leave it out.

ASSLETPNYGYT	TRBJ1-2	-	TRBV5-1
ASSARRQAIGNTIY	TRBJ1-3	-	TRBV2
ASSPTGVNTYEQY	TRBJ2-7	-	TRBV9
ASSFRVGREAF	TRBJ1-1	once	TRBV7-9
AIKADSADEQF	TRBJ2-1	-	TRBV10-3
AITGQGREQY	TRBJ2-7	-	TRBV10-3
ASSSRVSSYEQY	TRBJ2-7	-	TRBV5-4
ASSKVRAIWCNQPQH	TRBJ1-5	-	TRBV21-1
ASRPQGVETQY	TRBJ2-5	-	TRBV6-6
SVDGGGSGNTIY	TRBJ1-3	-	TRBV29-1
ASSLAGEGFSQETQY	TRBJ2-5	once	TRBV28
ASSLGLAGDTDTQY	TRBJ2-3	-	TRBV7-9
ASSVGVAYNEQF	TRBJ2-1	-	TRBV9
ASSVDSAGVLDTQY	TRBJ2-3	-	TRBV9
ASSLAQGSGELF	TRBJ2-2	-	TRBV5-1
ASSIFGDIPPYEQY	TRBJ2-7	-	TRBV19
AISPGQGGTDTQY	TRBJ2-3	-	TRBV10-3
ASTKEGQGNEQF	TRBJ2-1	-	TRBV2
ASSARTRGRETQY	TRBJ2-5	-	TRBV19
SVATDMNTEAF	TRBJ1-1	-	TRBV29-1
ASSEGQGTIQPQH	TRBJ1-5	-	TRBV6-1
ASSLHEVRENTEAF	TRBJ1-1	-	TRBV18
ASDPGRALYNEQF	TRBJ2-1	once	TRBV27
ASSSRTAPYEQY	TRBJ2-7	-	TRBV5-6
ASSVARVFHYEQY	TRBJ2-7	-	TRBV9
ASRQGVTF	TRBJ1-1	-	TRBV6-5
ASSLVRPGARNTGELF	TRBJ2-2	once	TRBV5-5
ASGNSGGNTGELF	TRBJ2-2	-	TRBV5-1
ASRRGIGSDTEAF	TRBJ1-1	-	TRBV7-9
ASSPGRARTYEQY	TRBJ2-7	once	TRBV18
ASSPVLGADGYT	TRBJ1-2	-	TRBV7-9
ASSGLGGFNQPQH	TRBJ1-5	-	TRBV7-9
AGGRTGETQY	TRBJ2-5	-	TRBV6-5
ASSPSRAGGDTQY	TRBJ2-3	-	TRBV28
ASSEGTALRTNEKLF	TRBJ1-4	-	TRBV2
ASSPWSGKGANYGYT	TRBJ1-2	-	TRBV28
ASSLAGGLSYEQY	TRBJ2-7	-	TRBV5-1
ATSRPGGGQPQH	TRBJ1-5	-	TRBV15
ASRTRDRNRNTEAF	TRBJ1-1	-	TRBV2
ASSIGSAYGYT	TRBJ1-2	-	TRBV19
ASSLGGASYQPQH	TRBJ1-5	-	TRBV7-6
ASSGGDTQY	TRBJ2-3	-	TRBV18
ASSLVVAGAREQF	TRBJ2-1	-	TRBV5-1
ASRQGNQPQH	TRBJ1-5	few	TRBV19
ASSLRGYEQY	TRBJ2-7	-	TRBV5-1
ASSSPLSYEQY	TRBJ2-7	few	TRBV7-9
ASSQGLAGDSYEQY	TRBJ2-7	-	TRBV4-2
ASNVDGELF	TRBJ2-2	-	TRBV9
ASSLGGLAGVLADTQY	TRBJ2-3	-	TRBV7-9
ASSLRDDGYT	TRBJ1-2	-	TRBV5-1
ASSEATYFLRDGYT	TRBJ1-2	once	TRBV6-1